The T cell receptor beta chain under discussion was sequenced for a study of T-cell memory formation after mild COVID-19. Overall study results and limits: The main location of contracting CD4+ clones was CM and EM, and that of contracting CD8+ clones was EMRA.

This clonotype was observed at least ten times. Antigen: not known. TCRdb recomputed calls from the 5' RACE reads with MiXCR, one row per CDR3 protein. The table records 250,000 to 350,000 distinct CDR3 sequences, 14% of them present only once. V lost 3 bases, J lost 1 base, and 9 bases lay in between. CDR1 is SGHNT, CDR2 YENEEA, per germline. The CDR3 contains 14 residues. This TCR was recovered from a man aged 18 to 35 who had mild COVID-19 (a few samples of this study predate the infection). Cell type and time point are not known. The chain is built from TRBV11-3 and TRBJ1-1, with D perhaps matching TRBD1 (6 bases). Source material: PBMCs or a T cell subset sorted from them (not recorded which). CDR3: CASSFRGSNTEAFF. For the CDR3, the DNA is TGTGCCAGCAGCTTCAGGGGCTCGAACACTGAAGCTTTCTTT.